This TCR beta chain was obtained from a study of blood T cells in healthy people across ages. In this sample, this clonotype turned up many times. Its specificity is not known. General study points: Per million T cells, the diversity of TCR beta decreased roughly linearly as age advanced.

Using a J-beta primer mix together with a sample-barcoded 5' primer, a second PCR was run for roughly 6 to 11 cycles. Every cDNA molecule bore a tag from a template-switch adaptor containing 12 random nucleotides. TCRdb recomputed calls from the 5' RACE reads with MiXCR, one row per CDR3 protein. The profile covers approximately 1.5 million distinct CDR3 sequences, with roughly two fifths appearing a single time and about 4.1% taken by the ten largest. CDR3 size: 16 residues. The germline CDR1 and CDR2 sequences are SGHAT and FQNNGV. The germline V and J ends were trimmed by 0 bases and 0 bases, with 11 bases remaining between them.

The sequence came from a woman aged 18-35 years in good health. The chain employs TRBV11-2 and TRBJ1-2; D not certain. Sequenced: blood. The DNA for the CDR3 is TGTGCCAGCAGCTTAGAAGCGACCTTCCCTAACTATGGCTACACCTTC. It is translated as CASSLEATFPNYGYTF.